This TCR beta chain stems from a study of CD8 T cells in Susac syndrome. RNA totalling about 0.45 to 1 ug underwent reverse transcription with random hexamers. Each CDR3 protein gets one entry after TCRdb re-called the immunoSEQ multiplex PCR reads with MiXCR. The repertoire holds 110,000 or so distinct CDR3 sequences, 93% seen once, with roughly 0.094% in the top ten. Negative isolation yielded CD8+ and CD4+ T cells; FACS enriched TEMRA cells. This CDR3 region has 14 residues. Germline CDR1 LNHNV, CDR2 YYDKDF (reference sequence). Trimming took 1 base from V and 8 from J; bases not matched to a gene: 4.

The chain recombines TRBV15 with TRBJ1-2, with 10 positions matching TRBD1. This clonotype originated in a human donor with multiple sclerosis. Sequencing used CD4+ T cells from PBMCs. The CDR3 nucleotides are TGTGCCACCAGCAGAGGACAGGGGGCTGCCGGCTACACCTTC. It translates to CATSRGQGAAGYTF.